The 10 T cell receptor beta chains in this list originate from one sample, sequenced in a study of tissue T cells after allogeneic stem cell transplantation. Sequenced by immunoSEQ multiplex PCR; TCRdb stores in-frame clones only, minus some. Of approximately 12,000 clones in the sample, about two thirds were seen once. Sequenced here: tissue from the right colon, sampled at autopsy. The receptor set was obtained from a woman between 18 and 49 years old with breast cancer.

The chain employs TRBV7-2 and TRBJ2-5, with D hard to call. The germline gives CDR1 SGHTA, CDR2 FQGNSA. V was clipped by 1 base and J by 5 bases, with 14 bases between them. The CDR3 runs to 15 residues. CDR3 sequence (DNA): TGTGCCAGCAGCTTAGGACCGGCGGCCTTGGAGACCCAGTACTTC. Residues: CASSLGPAALETQYF.

This chain links TRBV27 with TRBJ2-7, with D possibly TRBD2 on 6 matching bases. CDR1 MNHEY and CDR2 SMNVEV come from the germline V gene (reference sequence). The V end lost 6 bases, the J end lost 1 base, and 10 bases lay between the germline ends. This CDR3 region has 13 residues. DNA of the CDR3: TGTGCCAGCAGGTCCGGGAGATCCTACGAGCAGTACTTC. Translated, it gives CASRSGRSYEQYF.

The chain carries TRBV27 and TRBJ1-1, with D unclear. Germline V gene data show CDR1 as MNHEY and CDR2 as SMNVEV (reference sequence). The CDR3 sequence is 14 residues long. V was cut by 2 bases and J by 5 bases, with 12 bases left in between. CDR3: CASSLRVWDTEAFF. Here the CDR3 DNA reads TGTGCCAGCAGTTTAAGGGTATGGGATACTGAAGCTTTCTTT.

The chain's CDR3 is CASSDPGLAGSNTGELFF. The CDR3 nucleotides read TGTGCCAGCAGTGACCCGGGACTAGCGGGGTCGAACACCGGGGAGCTGTTTTTT. The chain links TRBV2 to TRBJ2-2; 13 bases are shared with TRBD2. CDR1 SNHLY and CDR2 FYNNEI come from the germline V gene. V lost 3 bases to trimming and J lost 0 bases; unmatched junction nucleotides: 4. This CDR3 has 18 residues.

This chain connects TRBV3-1 (or the pseudogene TRBV3-2) to TRBJ2-7, with D maybe TRBD1 (6 bases). The germline CDR1 and CDR2 sequences are LGHDT and YNNKEL (reference sequence). V lost 6 bases to trimming and J lost 2 bases, with 20 bases between them. The CDR3 contains 16 residues. In DNA form, the CDR3 reads TGTGCCAGCAGATCTGCTGTAGGGACACGGACCTACGAGCAGTACTTC. This translates into CASRSAVGTRTYEQYF.

The genes are TRBV5-3 and TRBJ2-7, with D unresolved. TRBV5-3 is classed as an ORF, of uncertain function. CDR3 length: 12 residues. V was pared by 1 base and J by 3 bases, with 5 bases between. Here the CDR3 reads CARSLTFYEQYF. The CDR3 DNA sequence: TGTGCCAGAAGCTTGACTTTCTACGAGCAGTACTTC.

The chain carries TRBV28 and TRBJ1-1; D perhaps matches TRBD1 (5 bases). The CDR3 spans 16 residues. Deletions cut 3 bases from V and 1 base from J, with 15 bases between. CDR1 and CDR2 from the germline V gene are MDHEN and SYDVKM. CDR3 nucleotide sequence: TGTGCCAGCAGTTTGGGGGGTGCCGGGACGAACACTGAAGCTTTCTTT. Translating gives CASSLGGAGTNTEAFF.

This chain uses TRBV5-1 with TRBJ1-2, with 7 bases fitting TRBD1. The CDR3 length is 16 residues. CDR1 and CDR2 (germline): SGHRS, YFSETQ. V shed 9 bases, J shed 3 bases, and the junction held 17 bases outside the gene matches. CDR3 amino acids: CATPLSPVGGDYGYTF. The CDR3 coding sequence is TGCGCCACCCCGCTATCCCCGGTAGGGGGCGACTATGGCTACACCTTC. Based on the CDR3 plus reference TRBV5-1 and TRBJ1-2, the full variable domain is KAGVTQTPRYLIKTRGQQVTLSCSPISGHRSVSWYQQTPGQGLQFLFEYFSETQRNKGNFPGRFSGRQFSNSRSEMNVSTLELGDSALYLCATPLSPVGGDYGYTFGSGTRLTVV.

V gene TRBV6-6 combines with J gene TRBJ2-2; TRBD2 matches 8 bases. With V trimmed by 5 bases and J by 2 bases, 13 bases remained unmatched. The germline V gene encodes CDR1 MNHNY and CDR2 SVGAGI (reference sequence). The CDR3 is made up of 18 amino acids. The CDR3 region has the DNA TGTGCCAGCAGTCCCCCGGGACTAGGTATAGGTAACACCGGGGAGCTGTTTTTT. Its protein product is CASSPPGLGIGNTGELFF.

This chain uses TRBV19 with TRBJ2-3; 9 positions agree with TRBD2. The V gene's germline CDR1 is LNHDA and CDR2 SQIVND (reference sequence). The CDR3 runs to 16 residues. J lost 1 base, V lost 3 bases, and 5 bases had no gene match. Here the CDR3 DNA reads TGTGCCAGTAGTATTTCGCGCGGGAGGGGCACAGATACGCAGTATTTT. Encoded protein: CASSISRGRGTDTQYF.